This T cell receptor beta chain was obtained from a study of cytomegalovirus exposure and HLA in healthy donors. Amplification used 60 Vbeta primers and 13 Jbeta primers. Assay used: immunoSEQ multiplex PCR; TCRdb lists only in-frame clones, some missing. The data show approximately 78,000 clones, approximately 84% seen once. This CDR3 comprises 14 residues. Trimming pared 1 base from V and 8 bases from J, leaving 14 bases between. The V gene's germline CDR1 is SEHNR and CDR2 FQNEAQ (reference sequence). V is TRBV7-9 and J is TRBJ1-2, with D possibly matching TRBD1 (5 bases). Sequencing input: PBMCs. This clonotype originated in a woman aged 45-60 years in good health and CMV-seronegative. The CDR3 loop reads CASSLDARVKGYTF. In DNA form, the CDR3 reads TGTGCCAGCAGCTTAGACGCCAGGGTAAAGGGCTACACCTTC.